This entry concerns a single TCR beta chain. The antigen is undetermined. The data originate from a study of T cell responses to AZD1222 COVID-19 vaccine. Germline V gene lookup returns CDR1 SGHTA and CDR2 FQGNSA. Trimming pared 4 bases from V and 0 bases from J, leaving 7 bases between. The CDR3 loop spans 14 amino acids. TCRdb's copy holds only in-frame clones and misses some; the assay was immunoSEQ multiplex PCR. Altogether about 140,000 clones are present, 91% being singletons, with the ten largest covering 7.5%. Notes on the study in general: Targets within unmutated variant regions were reportedly found for nearly half of spike-specific TCRs. Sampling captured repertoires only after the peak T cell response.

The J gene is TRBJ1-5, the V gene TRBV7-2; D is unclear. The source was peripheral blood, collected 28 days after the second dose of the MenACWY control vaccine. The TCR originated in an adult who received the MenACWY meningococcal vaccine as a control. CDR3 coding DNA: TGTGCCAGCAGCTCCCCGTATAGCAATCAGCCCCAGCATTTT. Residues: CASSSPYSNQPQHF.